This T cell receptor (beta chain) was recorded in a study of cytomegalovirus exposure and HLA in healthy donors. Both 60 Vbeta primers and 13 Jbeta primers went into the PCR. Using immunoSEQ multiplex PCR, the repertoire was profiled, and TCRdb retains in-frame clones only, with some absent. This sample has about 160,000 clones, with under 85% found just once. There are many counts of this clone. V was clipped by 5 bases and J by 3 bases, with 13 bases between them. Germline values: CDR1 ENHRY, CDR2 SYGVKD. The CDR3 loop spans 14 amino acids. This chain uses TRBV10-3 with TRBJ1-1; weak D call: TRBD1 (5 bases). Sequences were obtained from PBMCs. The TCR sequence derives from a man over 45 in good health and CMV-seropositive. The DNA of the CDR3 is TGTGCCATCAGTACAACAGGCCCTGACACTGAAGCTTTCTTT. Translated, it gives CAISTTGPDTEAFF.